This record concerns one T cell receptor beta chain sequence. Antigen unknown. The data belong to a study of post-analysis software for immune sequencing data. Study-level background: In terms of disease course, relapsing-remitting, secondary progressive and progressive-relapsing multiple sclerosis were included. Study observations and caveats: Comparison of patients with controls showed 4 to 6 TRBV segments more frequent in patients, TRBV5-6, TRBV5-1 and TRBV20-1 among them. Versus controls, multiple sclerosis patients showed significantly lower diversity (normalized Chao1). By F measure, samples from a shared preparation batch strongly co-clustered.

This CDR3 region has 12 residues. Germline CDR1 and CDR2: SEHNR and FQNEAQ (reference sequence). V lost 4 bases, J lost 7 bases, and 10 bases lay in between. Carried by the TCR beta cDNA libraries were unique molecular identifiers. TCRdb re-called the PCR reads through MiXCR, storing one row per CDR3 protein. There are about 500,000 distinct CDR3 sequences in the sample; roughly 45% occur only once, and about 12% lies in the top ten. The sequenced sample was blood. The rearrangement uses TRBV7-9 and TRBJ1-2; D gene uncertain. This receptor was identified in a girl aged 10 to 17 with multiple sclerosis. CDR3 in amino acids: CASSSAWGGYTF. In DNA form, the CDR3 reads TGTGCCAGCAGCTCCGCTTGGGGTGGCTACACCTTC.